This is a list of T cell receptor beta chains from one sample in a study of STAT5B mutations in CD4+ large granular lymphocyte leukemia. Measured with immunoSEQ multiplex PCR; TCRdb has only the in-frame clones, and not every one. The table has about 2,200 clones, roughly 87% seen once. Material for sequencing was PBMCs. These receptors all stem from an older woman with CD4+ T-cell large granular lymphocyte leukemia. The CDR3 runs from the conserved cysteine through the conserved F or W. Fields, in order: V gene, clone size, J gene, D gene, CDR3 protein, CDR3 DNA. The D gene is left open where the match is weak. Clone size appears in some rows only: once, few, many, or a class for an expanded clone.

V gene: TRBV2
clone size: -
J gene: TRBJ1-4
D gene: -
CDR3 protein: CASSKLNFEKLFF
CDR3 DNA: TGTGCCAGCAGCAAGCTAAACTTTGAAAAACTGTTTTTT

V gene: TRBV4-2
clone size: -
J gene: TRBJ2-7
D gene: TRBD2
CDR3 protein: CASSQGIAGANLGEQYF
CDR3 DNA: TGTGCCAGCAGCCAAGGAATAGCGGGGGCCAACCTGGGCGAGCAGTACTTC

V gene: TRBV10-3
clone size: -
J gene: TRBJ2-2
D gene: TRBD2
CDR3 protein: CAISPTSGVTGELFF
CDR3 DNA: TGTGCCATCAGTCCGACTAGCGGGGTGACCGGGGAGCTGTTTTTT

V gene: TRBV2
clone size: few
J gene: TRBJ2-5
D gene: -
CDR3 protein: CASSTPRISQETQYF
CDR3 DNA: TGTGCCAGCAGCACCCCCCGGATTTCCCAAGAGACCCAGTACTTC

V gene: TRBV4-1
clone size: -
J gene: TRBJ2-2
D gene: -
CDR3 protein: CASGSIGTGELFF
CDR3 DNA: TGCGCCAGCGGATCTATCGGGACCGGGGAGCTGTTTTTT

V gene: TRBV5-4
clone size: -
J gene: TRBJ2-3
D gene: TRBD2
CDR3 protein: CASNRGVSGGVRDTQYF
CDR3 DNA: TGTGCCAGCAACCGGGGGGTTAGCGGGGGCGTTAGGGATACGCAGTATTTT

V gene: TRBV29-1
clone size: -
J gene: TRBJ1-1
D gene: -
CDR3 protein: CSALGQLNTEAFF
CDR3 DNA: TGCAGCGCGCTCGGACAATTGAACACTGAAGCTTTCTTT

V gene: TRBV9
clone size: -
J gene: TRBJ1-2
D gene: -
CDR3 protein: CASSPSTFNYGYTF
CDR3 DNA: TGTGCCAGCAGCCCCTCGACTTTTAACTATGGCTACACCTTC

V gene: TRBV4-1
clone size: -
J gene: TRBJ2-5
D gene: TRBD2
CDR3 protein: CASSHPGLAGGPRQETQYF
CDR3 DNA: TGCGCCAGTAGCCATCCGGGACTAGCGGGGGGGCCGCGGCAAGAGACCCAGTACTTC

V gene: TRBV7-9
clone size: -
J gene: TRBJ2-7
D gene: TRBD2
CDR3 protein: CASSLGGGSYEQYF
CDR3 DNA: TGTGCCAGCAGCTTGGGCGGGGGTTCCTACGAGCAGTACTTC

V gene: TRBV2
clone size: -
J gene: TRBJ1-6
D gene: -
CDR3 protein: CASSERQGSSPLHF
CDR3 DNA: TGTGCCAGCAGTGAAAGGCAGGGTAGTTCACCCCTCCACTTT

V gene: TRBV6-1
clone size: -
J gene: TRBJ2-7
D gene: -
CDR3 protein: CASKGPGHEQYF
CDR3 DNA: TGTGCCAGCAAAGGGCCAGGGCACGAGCAGTACTTC

V gene: TRBV19
clone size: -
J gene: TRBJ1-5
D gene: -
CDR3 protein: CASSKQGYSNQPQHF
CDR3 DNA: TGTGCCAGTAGTAAGCAGGGGTATAGCAATCAGCCCCAGCATTTT

V gene: TRBV5-1
clone size: -
J gene: TRBJ2-3
D gene: TRBD1
CDR3 protein: CASSGQGVRDTQYF
CDR3 DNA: TGCGCCAGCAGCGGACAGGGGGTGAGGGATACGCAGTATTTT

V gene: TRBV30
clone size: -
J gene: TRBJ1-2
D gene: -
CDR3 protein: CAWSVGTPNYGYTF
CDR3 DNA: TGTGCCTGGAGTGTTGGGACTCCCAACTATGGCTACACCTTC

V gene: TRBV21-1
clone size: -
J gene: TRBJ1-6
D gene: -
CDR3 protein: CASNRDRGNNSPLHF
CDR3 DNA: TGTGCCAGCAACCGGGACAGGGGCAATAATTCACCCCTCCACTTT

V gene: TRBV9
clone size: -
J gene: TRBJ2-5
D gene: -
CDR3 protein: CASSVSGAQETQYF
CDR3 DNA: TGTGCCAGCAGCGTCAGTGGGGCCCAAGAGACCCAGTACTTC

V gene: TRBV18
clone size: -
J gene: TRBJ2-7
D gene: TRBD1
CDR3 protein: CASSPIQGIYEQYF
CDR3 DNA: TGTGCCAGCTCACCGATACAGGGGATATACGAGCAGTACTTC

V gene: TRBV27
clone size: -
J gene: TRBJ2-7
D gene: TRBD2
CDR3 protein: CASSSDQPTSLEQYF
CDR3 DNA: TGTGCCAGCAGTTCCGACCAACCGACTAGCCTCGAGCAGTACTTC

V gene: TRBV28
clone size: once
J gene: TRBJ1-2
D gene: -
CDR3 protein: CATQPEARGYTF
CDR3 DNA: TGTGCCACCCAGCCGGAAGCTAGGGGCTACACCTTC

V gene: TRBV5-4
clone size: -
J gene: TRBJ2-5
D gene: TRBD1
CDR3 protein: CASSRQGAQETQYF
CDR3 DNA: TGTGCCAGCAGCCGTCAGGGGGCCCAAGAGACCCAGTACTTC

V gene: TRBV29-1
clone size: -
J gene: TRBJ2-3
D gene: -
CDR3 protein: CSGARRPTDTQYF
CDR3 DNA: TGCAGCGGCGCTCGTCGGCCCACAGATACGCAGTATTTT

V gene: TRBV4-2
clone size: -
J gene: TRBJ2-1
D gene: -
CDR3 protein: CASSQDEEWHQFF
CDR3 DNA: TGTGCCAGCAGCCAAGATGAGGAGTGGCACCAGTTCTTC

V gene: TRBV6-4
clone size: -
J gene: TRBJ1-1
D gene: -
CDR3 protein: CASSAQGSTEAFF
CDR3 DNA: TGTGCCAGCAGTGCCCAGGGCTCCACTGAAGCTTTCTTT

V gene: TRBV2
clone size: -
J gene: TRBJ2-7
D gene: TRBD1
CDR3 protein: CASGRDSGYYEQYF
CDR3 DNA: TGTGCCAGCGGAAGGGACAGCGGCTACTACGAGCAGTACTTC

V gene: TRBV6-1
clone size: -
J gene: TRBJ1-4
D gene: -
CDR3 protein: CASSEGSTPNNEKLFF
CDR3 DNA: TGTGCCAGCAGTGAAGGATCCACTCCCAATAATGAAAAACTGTTTTTT